What follows are 9 T cell receptor beta chains derived from one specimen sequenced in a study of CD8+ T cells in alopecia areata. Investigators isolated RNA and reverse transcribed it into cDNA to act as the sequencing template. Assay used: immunoSEQ multiplex PCR; TCRdb lists only in-frame clones, some missing. The sample yields some 110,000 clones, about three fifths seen once. This sample's treatment: oral pan-JAK inhibitor, 5-10 mg twice daily. Sample: CD8+ T cells sorted from blood, taken at week 24, from a patient treated with tofacitinib. Source of these receptors: a human donor with alopecia areata.

This rearrangement joins TRBV5-6 to TRBJ2-3; D is undetermined. The CDR3 is 15 residues long. The germline V gene has CDR1 SGHDT and CDR2 YYEEEE. V lost 2 bases to trimming and J lost 2 bases, with 12 bases between them. CDR3 sequence reads: CASSFHRSFTDTQYF. In DNA form, the CDR3 reads TGTGCCAGCAGCTTTCATCGTAGCTTCACAGATACGCAGTATTTT. Full variable domain (rest looked up from reference TRBV5-6 and TRBJ2-3): DAGVTQSPTHLIKTRGQQVTLRCSPKSGHDTVSWYQQALGQGPQFIFQYYEEEERQRGNFPDRFSGHQFPNYSSELNVNALLLGDSALYLCASSFHRSFTDTQYFGPGTRLTVL.

This clone was counted between two and nine times. The same CDR3 is also encoded by other DNA sequences in this sample. As DNA, the CDR3 is TGTGCCTGGAGTGTGAGTAGCGAGCAGTACTTC. It translates to CAWSVSSEQYF. The chain combines TRBV30 with TRBJ2-7; D unclear. V was clipped by 0 bases and J by 6 bases, with 6 bases between them. The CDR3 spans 11 residues. Germline values: CDR1 GTSNPN, CDR2 SVGIG (reference sequence).

The rearrangement links TRBV30 to TRBJ1-3; D not certain. V was shortened by 1 base and J by 0 bases, with 10 bases between the two germline ends. The CDR3 consists of 15 residues. The germline V gene encodes CDR1 GTSNPN and CDR2 SVGIG (reference sequence). CDR3 protein: CAWSGDWGSGNTIYF. The CDR3 DNA sequence: TGTGCCTGGAGTGGAGACTGGGGCTCTGGAAACACCATATATTTT.

In the case of this clone: Other DNA sequences in this specimen translate into the identical CDR3. The CDR3 reads CSVHYNEQFF. DNA of the CDR3: TGCAGCGTCCATTACAATGAGCAGTTCTTC. The chain carries TRBV29-1 and TRBJ2-1, with D uncertain. The CDR3 extends over 10 amino acids. Looked up from germline, CDR1 is SQVTM and CDR2 is ANQGSEA. Trimming shortened V by 6 bases and J by 4 bases, and 4 bases separated the two germline ends.

The chain uses TRBV27 and TRBJ2-7; 7 positions match TRBD1. Germline CDR1 reads MNHEY; CDR2 reads SMNVEV (reference sequence). This CDR3 comprises 15 residues. V dropped 5 bases and J dropped 4; count of bases not matched to a gene: 11. The CDR3 protein is CASSLSSDRSYEQYF. The CDR3 coding sequence is TGTGCCAGCAGTCTTTCCTCGGACAGGAGTTACGAGCAGTACTTC.

V usage is TRBV14 and J usage is TRBJ1-5; possible D gene TRBD1, 5 bases. With 3 bases removed from V and 0 bases from J, the gap between germline ends came to 12 bases. The V gene's germline CDR1 is SGHDN and CDR2 FVKESK. The CDR3 extends over 16 amino acids. CDR3 bases: TGTGCCAGCAGCCAGATAGACAGATTTAGCAATCAGCCCCAGCATTTT. This encodes CASSQIDRFSNQPQHF.

The V and J genes are TRBV11-2 and TRBJ2-1, with D possibly TRBD2 on 5 matching bases. V lost 4 bases and J lost 5, with 12 bases in between. This CDR3 has 14 amino acids. Germline CDR1 SGHAT, CDR2 FQNNGV. The CDR3 protein is CASSSVGLNNEQFF. CDR3 coding DNA: TGTGCCAGCAGCTCGGTCGGACTGAACAATGAGCAGTTCTTC.

At least ten counts were recorded for this clone. The chain uses TRBV27 and TRBJ1-1; D is ambiguous. This CDR3 has 14 residues. Per germline, CDR1 MNHEY and CDR2 SMNVEV (reference sequence). Deletions cut 2 bases from V and 5 bases from J, with 12 bases between. The CDR3 reads CASSLGPPHTEAFF. In nucleotides, the CDR3 is TGTGCCAGCAGTTTAGGACCTCCCCATACTGAAGCTTTCTTT.

This chain connects TRBV6-1 to TRBJ2-3, with D unclear. The CDR3 spans 15 residues. The germline CDR1 and CDR2 sequences are MNHNS and SASEGT. V was shortened by 2 bases and J by 2 bases, with 11 bases between the two germline ends. CDR3 loop: CASSETPTNTDTQYF. The DNA of the CDR3 is TGTGCCAGCAGTGAAACACCTACTAACACAGATACGCAGTATTTT.